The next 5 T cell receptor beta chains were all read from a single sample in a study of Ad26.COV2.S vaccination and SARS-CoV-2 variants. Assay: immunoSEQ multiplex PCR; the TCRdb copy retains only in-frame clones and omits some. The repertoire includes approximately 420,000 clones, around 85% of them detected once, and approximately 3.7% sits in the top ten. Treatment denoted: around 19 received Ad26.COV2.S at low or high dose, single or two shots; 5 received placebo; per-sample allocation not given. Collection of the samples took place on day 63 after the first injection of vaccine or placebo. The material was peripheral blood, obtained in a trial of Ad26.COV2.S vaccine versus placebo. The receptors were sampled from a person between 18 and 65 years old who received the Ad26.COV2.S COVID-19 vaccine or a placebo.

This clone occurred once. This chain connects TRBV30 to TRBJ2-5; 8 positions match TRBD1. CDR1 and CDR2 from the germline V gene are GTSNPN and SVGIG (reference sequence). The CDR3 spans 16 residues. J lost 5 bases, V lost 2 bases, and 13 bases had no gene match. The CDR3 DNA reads TGTGCCTGGAGTTCACAGGGGGGAAAAGTAGGGGAGACCCAGTACTTC. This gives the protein CAWSSQGGKVGETQYF.

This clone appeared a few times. The CDR3 region has the DNA TGTGCCAGCAGCCAGAGTATGGGTCTTGGCTACACCTTC. This codes for CASSQSMGLGYTF. The chain uses TRBV7-8 and TRBJ1-2; D call uncertain. The V gene lost 5 bases and the J gene lost 7 bases, with 14 bases spanning the gap. CDR1 and CDR2 from the germline V gene are SGHVS and FQNEAQ. CDR3 length: 13 amino acids.

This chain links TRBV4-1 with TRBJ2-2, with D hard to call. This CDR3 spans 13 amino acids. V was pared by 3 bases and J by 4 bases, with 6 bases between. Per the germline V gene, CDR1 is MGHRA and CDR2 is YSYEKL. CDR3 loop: CASSHLGTGELFF. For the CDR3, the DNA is TGCGCCAGCAGCCACTTGGGCACCGGGGAGCTGTTTTTT.

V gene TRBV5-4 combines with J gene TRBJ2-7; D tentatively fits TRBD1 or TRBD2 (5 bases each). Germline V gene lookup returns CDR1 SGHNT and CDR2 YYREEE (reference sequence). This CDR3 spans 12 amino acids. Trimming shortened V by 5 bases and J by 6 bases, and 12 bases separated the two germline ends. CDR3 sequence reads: CASRGPGAEQYF. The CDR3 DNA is TGTGCCAGCAGGGGACCCGGGGCCGAGCAGTACTTC.

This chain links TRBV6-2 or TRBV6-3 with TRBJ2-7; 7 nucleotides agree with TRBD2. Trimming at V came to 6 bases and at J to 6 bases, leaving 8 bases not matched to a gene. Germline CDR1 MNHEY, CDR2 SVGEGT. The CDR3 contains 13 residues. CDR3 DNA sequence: TGTGCCAGCAGCTCCGGACTAGTCAGCGAGCAGTACTTC. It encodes CASSSGLVSEQYF.